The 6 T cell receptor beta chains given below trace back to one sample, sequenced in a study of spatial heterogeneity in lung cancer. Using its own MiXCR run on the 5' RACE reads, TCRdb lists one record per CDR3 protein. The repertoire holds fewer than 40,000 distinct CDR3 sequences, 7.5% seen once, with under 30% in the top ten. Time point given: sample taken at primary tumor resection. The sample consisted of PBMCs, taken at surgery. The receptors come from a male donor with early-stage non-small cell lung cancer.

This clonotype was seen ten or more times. The CDR3 here is CATSQGADTEAFF. CDR3 bases: TGTGCCACCAGCCAGGGGGCCGATACTGAAGCTTTCTTT. The chain joins TRBV15 to TRBJ1-1; 8 positions agree with TRBD1. Germline CDR1 LNHNV, CDR2 YYDKDF (reference sequence). The CDR3 consists of 13 residues. V gave up 5 bases and J gave up 5 bases; unmatched junction bases: 4.

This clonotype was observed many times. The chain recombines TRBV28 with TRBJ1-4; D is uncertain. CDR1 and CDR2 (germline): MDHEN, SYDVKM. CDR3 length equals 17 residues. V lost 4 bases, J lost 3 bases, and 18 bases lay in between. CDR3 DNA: TGTGCCAGCAGTTCAATATTCGCCGGAAATCCTAATGAAAAACTGTTTTTT. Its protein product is CASSSIFAGNPNEKLFF.

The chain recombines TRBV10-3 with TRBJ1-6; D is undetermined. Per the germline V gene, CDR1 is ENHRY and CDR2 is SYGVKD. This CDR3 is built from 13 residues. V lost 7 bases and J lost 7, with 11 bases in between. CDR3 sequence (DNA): TGTGCCATCAATCCAGAGGAGAATTCACCCCTCCACTTT. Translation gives CAINPEENSPLHF.

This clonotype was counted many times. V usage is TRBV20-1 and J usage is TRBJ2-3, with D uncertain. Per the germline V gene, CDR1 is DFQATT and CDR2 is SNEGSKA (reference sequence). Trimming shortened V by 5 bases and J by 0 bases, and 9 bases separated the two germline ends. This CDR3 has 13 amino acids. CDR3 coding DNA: TGCAGTGCTGGTTATCTTAGCACAGATACGCAGTATTTT. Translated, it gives CSAGYLSTDTQYF.

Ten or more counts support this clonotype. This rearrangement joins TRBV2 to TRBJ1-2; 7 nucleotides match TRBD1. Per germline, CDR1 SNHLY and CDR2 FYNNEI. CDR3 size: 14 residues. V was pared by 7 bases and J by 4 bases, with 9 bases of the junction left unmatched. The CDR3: CASNEQGIGYGYTF. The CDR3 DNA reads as TGTGCCAGCAACGAACAGGGGATCGGCTATGGCTACACCTTC.

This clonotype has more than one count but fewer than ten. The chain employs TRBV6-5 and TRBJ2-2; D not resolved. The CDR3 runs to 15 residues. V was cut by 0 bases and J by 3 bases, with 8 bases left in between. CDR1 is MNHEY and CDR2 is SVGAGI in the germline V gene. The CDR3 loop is CASSYSATYTGELFF. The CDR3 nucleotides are TGTGCCAGCAGTTACTCAGCTACTTACACCGGGGAGCTGTTTTTT.